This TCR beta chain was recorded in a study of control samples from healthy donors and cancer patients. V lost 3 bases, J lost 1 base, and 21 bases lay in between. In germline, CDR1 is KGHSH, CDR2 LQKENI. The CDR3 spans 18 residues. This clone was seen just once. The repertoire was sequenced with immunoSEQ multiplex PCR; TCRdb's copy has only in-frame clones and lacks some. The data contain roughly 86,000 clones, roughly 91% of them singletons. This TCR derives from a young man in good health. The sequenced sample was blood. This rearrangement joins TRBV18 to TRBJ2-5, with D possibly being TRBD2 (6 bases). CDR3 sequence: CASSPIGGTATSQETQYF. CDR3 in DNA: TGTGCCAGCTCACCTATTGGCGGGACGGCTACCTCCCAAGAGACCCAGTACTTC.